This T cell receptor (beta chain) was identified during a study of cytomegalovirus exposure and HLA in healthy donors. Researchers ran the PCR with 60 Vbeta and 13 Jbeta primers. TCRdb's table, derived via immunoSEQ multiplex PCR, lists solely in-frame clones and lacks some. The sample holds approximately 210,000 clones, about four fifths seen once. About this clone: Antigen unknown.

General study results and limits: Analysis was carried out at a later point, and it linked a missense DCLRE1C variant to TCR beta V- and J-gene trimming.

The CDR3 runs to 15 residues. Germline values: CDR1 LGHNA, CDR2 YSLEER. Unmatched junction bases numbered 4, after V lost 1 base and J lost 2 bases. The chain is built from TRBV4-3 and TRBJ1-1; 7 bases line up with TRBD1. The sample consisted of PBMCs. The sequence came from a man aged 18 to 35 in good health and CMV-seronegative. The CDR3 region is CASSQGDRVNTEAFF. CDR3 nucleotides: TGCGCCAGCAGCCAAGGCGACAGGGTTAACACTGAAGCTTTCTTT.